This TCR beta chain was found in a study of cytomegalovirus exposure and HLA in healthy donors. Overall study context: The approximately 120 validation repertoires were produced on the same platform as the roughly 720 repertoires of the first cohort. This was reported in a later analysis.

Study-wide results and limits: First-cohort TCR clusters were later found to tend to co-occur in the 120 or so validation repertoires. Through in vitro validation, a few CMV-associated chains were shown to be specific for CMV antigens. Rare TCR sequences predominated, though certain public TCRs were found in many donors.

Sequencing used immunoSEQ multiplex PCR; TCRdb keeps in-frame clones, though not all of them. The sample contains 300,000 to 400,000 clones, approximately 86% of which appear only once. Concerning this clone: Its target is unknown.

The CDR3 extends over 13 amino acids. V dropped 0 bases and J dropped 7 bases, with 7 bases sitting between them. Germline V gives CDR1 ENHRY, CDR2 SYGVKD. J is TRBJ1-5 and V is TRBV10-3, with D unresolved. The sequence came from a man in his thirties or forties in good health and CMV-seronegative. Sequencing was carried out using PBMCs. The CDR3 DNA sequence: TGTGCCATCAGTGAGTCGGGGAGACAGCCCCAGCATTTT. It codes for CAISESGRQPQHF.